Described below is a single TCR beta chain sequence and its context. The data derive from a study of cytomegalovirus exposure and HLA in healthy donors. Germline V gene lookup returns CDR1 SGDLS and CDR2 YYNGEE. The V end was cut by 4 bases, the J end by 4 bases, with 15 bases between. The CDR3 sequence is 16 residues long. PCR amplification relied on 60 Vbeta primers (plus 13 Jbeta primers). In the original analysis: As a later analysis found, there were roughly 80 million unique TCR beta chains, of which approximately 10 million were shared. Profiling relied on immunoSEQ multiplex PCR, and the TCRdb table lists in-frame clones only, not all of them. Clone size and V and J calls were adopted from that table, with D and trimming inferred from the DNA. Of about 150,000 clones listed, almost 80% are singletons. Every donor was a healthy person donating bone marrow.

J is TRBJ2-6 and V is TRBV9; weak D call: TRBD2 (5 bases). This TCR derives from a woman aged 35 to 49 in good health and CMV-seropositive. Sequenced: PBMCs. The CDR3 DNA is TGTGCCAGCAGCCCCCTCCCCCTAGCCGGGGCCAACGTCCTGACTTTC. Residues: CASSPLPLAGANVLTF.